The 14 T cell receptor beta chains below all came from one sample that was sequenced in a study of shared clonotypes between healthy human individuals. Profiling relied on immunoSEQ multiplex PCR, and the TCRdb table lists in-frame clones only, not all of them. The sample yields millions of clones, 90% to 95% seen once. Sequenced: naive CD4+ T cells from PBMCs. The subset: CD45RA+ positively selected. Receptors originate from a man younger than 35 in good health. Some clones in this sample may be carry-over from other donors' samples.

The chain carries TRBV6-6 and TRBJ1-4; D possibly corresponds to TRBD1 (5 bases). Between the trimmed V and J ends, which lost 0 bases and 6 bases, there was a span of 11 bases. CDR1 and CDR2 from the germline V gene are MNHNY and SVGAGI (reference sequence). The CDR3 extends over 15 amino acids. CDR3 coding DNA: TGTGCCAGCAGTTACTCCGTCAGGGAGCATGAAAAACTGTTTTTT. The encoded protein is CASSYSVREHEKLFF.

The gene calls are TRBV7-2 and TRBJ2-5; D possibly corresponds to TRBD1 (7 bases). Germline CDR1 reads SGHTA; CDR2 reads FQGNSA. V was pared by 5 bases and J by 7 bases, with 14 bases between. This CDR3 region has 13 residues. The CDR3 nucleotides read TGTGCCAGCAGCCTCCGACAGGGAGGGACCCAGTACTTC. Its translation: CASSLRQGGTQYF.

The V and J genes are TRBV6-6 and TRBJ1-4, with 8 bases matching TRBD1. Trimming removed 6 bases from V and 7 bases from J; junction bases left unmatched: 4. CDR1 and CDR2 from the germline V gene are MNHNY and SVGAGI (reference sequence). The CDR3 extends over 13 amino acids. The CDR3, as DNA: TGTGCCAGCAGGGACAGGGCAGGTGAAAAACTGTTTTTT. It codes for CASRDRAGEKLFF.

The chain recombines TRBV12-5 with TRBJ1-1; possibly TRBD1 for D (6 bases). CDR3 length: 18 residues. In germline, CDR1 is LGHNT, CDR2 FRNRAP. The V end lost 4 bases, the J end lost 0 bases, and 21 bases lay between the germline ends. CDR3 residues: CASGSPQGTATMNTEAFF. As DNA, the CDR3 is TGTGCTAGTGGTTCCCCGCAGGGGACGGCCACCATGAACACTGAAGCTTTCTTT. The complete variable domain, with remaining parts taken from reference TRBV12-5 and TRBJ1-1, reads DARVTQTPRHKVTEMGQEVTMRCQPILGHNTVFWYRQTMMQGLELLAYFRNRAPLDDSGMPKDRFSAEMPDATLATLKIQPSEPRDSAVYFCASGSPQGTATMNTEAFFGQGTRLTVV.

The V and J genes are TRBV28 and TRBJ2-1, with TRBD2 matching 11 bases. The CDR3 loop spans 16 amino acids. The V gene end was trimmed by 4 bases and the J gene end by 4 bases; junction bases not matched to a gene: 6. The germline V gene encodes CDR1 MDHEN and CDR2 SYDVKM. For the CDR3, the DNA is TGTGCCAGCAGTTCTGCTAGCGGGAGGCCTTACAATGAGCAGTTCTTC. Translation gives CASSSASGRPYNEQFF.

This clone has just one count. The genes are TRBV7-8 and TRBJ1-2, with D unclear. Per the germline V gene, CDR1 is SGHVS and CDR2 is FQNEAQ. The CDR3 length is 16 residues. V shed 1 base and J shed 2 bases, with 14 bases lying between them. The CDR3: CASSLVLRAFNYGYTF. CDR3 coding DNA: TGTGCCAGCAGCTTAGTTCTGCGAGCTTTCAACTATGGCTACACCTTC.

CDR3 DNA: TGTGCCAGCAGCTTAGGGCTAGGCCCAAACAATGAGCAGTTCTTC. It yields the protein CASSLGLGPNNEQFF. The V call is TRBV7-7, the J call TRBJ2-1, with D hard to call. CDR1 SSHAT and CDR2 FNYEAQ come from the germline V gene (reference sequence). Deletions cut 1 base from V and 5 bases from J, with 12 bases between. The CDR3 covers 15 residues.

The rearrangement uses TRBV28 and TRBJ2-4, with a tentative D call TRBD2 (5 bases). There are 12 residues in the CDR3. V shed 10 bases and J shed 15 bases, with 22 bases lying between them. Germline-derived CDR1 and CDR2 are MDHEN and SYDVKM. The CDR3 DNA follows: TGTGCCACCACGGCCCAACGGGGTGTGCGGTACTTC. Translated: CATTAQRGVRYF. Combining the CDR3 with reference TRBV28 and TRBJ2-4 gives the whole variable domain DVKVTQSSRYLVKRTGEKVFLECVQDMDHENMFWYRQDPGLGLRLIYFSYDVKMKEKGDIPEGYSVSREKKERFSLILESASTNQTSMYLCATTAQRGVRYFGAGTRLSVL.

CDR3 sequence reads: CATSKTLGQVSYEQYF. As DNA, the CDR3 is TGTGCCACCAGCAAAACCTTGGGACAGGTCTCCTACGAGCAGTACTTC. The chain has TRBV15 and TRBJ2-7; 8 bases are shared with TRBD1. The germline gives CDR1 LNHNV, CDR2 YYDKDF (reference sequence). V was clipped by 4 bases and J by 0 bases; unmatched bases: 8. This CDR3 has 16 amino acids. The full variable domain, its missing parts supplied by reference TRBV15 and TRBJ2-7, is DAMVIQNPRYQVTQFGKPVTLSCSQTLNHNVMYWYQQKSSQAPKLLFHYYDKDFNNEADTPDNFQSRRPNTSFCFLDIRSPGLGDTAMYLCATSKTLGQVSYEQYFGPGTRLTVT.

The chain is built from TRBV29-1 and TRBJ1-1; TRBD1 aligns across 7 bases. V lost 8 bases to trimming and J lost 5 bases; unmatched junction nucleotides: 8. The length of the CDR3 is 12 residues. CDR1 is SQVTM, CDR2 ANQGSEA, per germline. CDR3 loop: CSLRQGRTEAFF. In DNA form, the CDR3 reads TGCAGCCTAAGACAGGGACGAACTGAAGCTTTCTTT. Using reference TRBV29-1 and TRBJ1-1 for the parts outside the CDR3, the full variable domain is SAVISQKPSRDICQRGTSLTIQCQVDSQVTMMFWYRQQPGQSLTLIATANQGSEATYESGFVIDKFPISRPNLTFSTLTVSNMSPEDSSIYLCSLRQGRTEAFFGQGTRLTVV.

The chain has TRBV13 and TRBJ2-7; no clear D gene. Trimming pared 5 bases from V and 9 bases from J, leaving 14 bases between. This CDR3 has 12 amino acids. CDR1 PRHDT and CDR2 FYEKMQ come from the germline V gene (reference sequence). CDR3 protein: CASSRVESGQYF. In nucleotides, the CDR3 is TGTGCCAGCAGCCGGGTTGAGTCGGGGCAGTACTTC.

This clone was seen once. V is TRBV4-2 and J is TRBJ2-2; 10 bases match TRBD2. The V and J ends lost 3 bases and 6 bases, in that order; junction bases with no gene match: 1. CDR1 is LGHNA, CDR2 YNFKEQ, per germline. This CDR3 spans 14 amino acids. This CDR3 reads CASSHLAGAGELFF. CDR3 sequence (DNA): TGTGCCAGCAGCCACCTAGCGGGAGCCGGGGAGCTGTTTTTT.

The chain uses TRBV10-1 and TRBJ2-1; D is undetermined. The CDR3 runs 13 residues. Germline assignment: CDR1 WNHNN and CDR2 SYGVQD (reference sequence). Trimming took 3 bases from V and 4 from J, leaving 7 bases between them. CDR3 loop: CASSELPYNEQFF. The CDR3 DNA is TGCGCCAGCAGTGAACTCCCATACAATGAGCAGTTCTTC.

J is TRBJ1-5 and V is TRBV7-2; D remains ambiguous. The CDR3 totals 16 residues. CDR1 SGHTA and CDR2 FQGNSA come from the germline V gene. Trimming removed 2 bases from V and 0 bases from J, with 11 bases in between. CDR3 residues: CASSLSGINSNQPQHF. The CDR3 nucleotides read TGTGCCAGCAGCTTATCTGGGATTAATAGCAATCAGCCCCAGCATTTT.